Listed below are T cell receptor beta chains from one sample, sequenced in a study of Ad26.COV2.S vaccination and SARS-CoV-2 variants. Sequencing was performed with immunoSEQ multiplex PCR; in TCRdb, only in-frame clones are kept and a portion is missing. The table has some 340,000 clones, roughly 86% seen once. Sequenced here: peripheral blood, sampled in a trial of Ad26.COV2.S vaccine versus placebo. The receptors come from a person aged 18-65 years who received the Ad26.COV2.S COVID-19 vaccine or a placebo. CDR3s include the opening cysteine and the closing phenylalanine or tryptophan. Each record gives: D gene, clone size, V gene, J gene, CDR3 DNA, CDR3 protein. D genes are given only for firm matches. The listing skips clone size in some rows; elsewhere it reads once, few, many or a size class.

>-|-|TRBV5-1|TRBJ2-7
TGCGCCAGCAGCGGACCCCAGGTGGCTTCCGAGCAGTACTTC
CASSGPQVASEQYF
>TRBD2|-|TRBV9|TRBJ2-5
TGTGCCAGCAGCGCCGGGAGGGTGGGAGAGACCCAGTACTTC
CASSAGRVGETQYF
>-|-|TRBV7-2|TRBJ1-1
TGTGCCAGCAGCTTAGGTCAAGGAGGCGACGAAGCTTTCTTT
CASSLGQGGDEAFF
>-|-|TRBV18|TRBJ1-2
TGTGCCAGCTCACCATTAGCACCACTGGGGACTGGCTACACCTTC
CASSPLAPLGTGYTF
>-|-|TRBV2|TRBJ2-1
TGTGCCAGCAGCCCCGAGTGGCACAATGAGCAGTTCTTC
CASSPEWHNEQFF
>-|-|TRBV30|TRBJ2-3
TGTGCCTGGAGACCCGGCCAAAGCACAGATACGCAGTATTTT
CAWRPGQSTDTQYF
>TRBD1|-|TRBV14|TRBJ1-1
TGTGCCACTCACGGGACAGTTAACACTGAAGCTTTCTTT
CATHGTVNTEAFF
>-|-|TRBV9|TRBJ1-2
TGTGCCAGCAGCGTCGGAACGGCGTCGGCTAACTATGGCTACACCTTC
CASSVGTASANYGYTF
>TRBD2|-|TRBV5-6|TRBJ2-1
TGTGCCAGCAGCTGGGGGGTAGCGGGGGTAGACAATGAGCAGTTCTTC
CASSWGVAGVDNEQFF
>-|-|TRBV3-1/TRBV3-2|TRBJ2-2
TGTGCCAGCAGCCAATTAACCGGGGAGCTGTTTTTT
CASSQLTGELFF
>-|few|TRBV6-6|TRBJ1-6
TGTGCCAGCAGTCCACCCGTCGTGTCGCCGGATTCACCCCTCCACTTT
CASSPPVVSPDSPLHF
>-|-|TRBV6-1|TRBJ1-2
TGTGCCAGCAGTGAAGCAGTGATCTATGGCTACACCTTC
CASSEAVIYGYTF
>-|-|TRBV27|TRBJ1-4
TGTGCCAGCAGGGGGGGGAGGGTAGGCGAAAAACTGTTTTTT
CASRGGRVGEKLFF
>TRBD2|-|TRBV4-2|TRBJ2-7
TGTGCCAGCAGCCAAGATCTGCGAGTAGCGGGGGAGTACGAGCAGTACTTC
CASSQDLRVAGEYEQYF
>-|-|TRBV7-2|TRBJ2-7
TGTGCCAGCAGCTTAGGAGGGGTCCCCTACGAGCAGTACTTC
CASSLGGVPYEQYF
>-|-|TRBV20-1|TRBJ1-1
TGCAGTGCTAGTAGGGGACGGAACACTGAAGCTTTCTTT
CSASRGRNTEAFF
>-|-|TRBV3-1/TRBV3-2|TRBJ2-5
TGTGCCAGCAGCCCGAATTACGGAGGGGGCTTCCAAGAGACCCAGTACTTC
CASSPNYGGGFQETQYF
>-|-|TRBV12-3/TRBV12-4|TRBJ1-2
TGTGCCAGCAGTCTCAGGGAGGTCTATGGCTACACCTTC
CASSLREVYGYTF
>-|few|TRBV7-9|TRBJ2-7
TGTGCCAGCAGCTTAGAAGGGCGGGAGCAGTACTTC
CASSLEGREQYF
>-|-|TRBV5-4|TRBJ2-5
TGTGCCAGCAGCTTGGTGAGTGGCCTCCAACAAGAGACCCAGTACTTC
CASSLVSGLQQETQYF
>-|once|TRBV10-1|TRBJ2-7
TGCGCCAGCAGTAGGGGTCCGGGGTCCTACGAGCAGTACTTC
CASSRGPGSYEQYF
>TRBD1|once|TRBV7-2|TRBJ2-5
TGTGCCAGCAGCTCCGGCTCGACAGGGACGGCGACCCAGTACTTC
CASSSGSTGTATQYF
>-|-|TRBV7-7|TRBJ2-2
TGTGCTAGCAGCTTAAGTACGAACACCGGGGAGCTGTTTTTT
CASSLSTNTGELFF
>-|-|TRBV9|TRBJ1-1
TGTGCCAGCAGCGTTCAGGGAGAAACTGAAGCTTTCTTT
CASSVQGETEAFF
>-|-|TRBV5-1|TRBJ2-7
TGCGCCAGCAGTCGGGATTTCTTGTACGAGCAGTACTTC
CASSRDFLYEQYF
>-|-|TRBV7-8|TRBJ1-2
TGTGCCAGCAGCTTAGGATCCGCTCACGGCTACACCTTC
CASSLGSAHGYTF
>TRBD1|-|TRBV25-1|TRBJ2-7
TGTGCCAGCAGTGAACTCGGGACAGCCTCCTACGAGCAGTACTTC
CASSELGTASYEQYF
>TRBD1|-|TRBV15|TRBJ1-1
TGTGCCACCAGCAGGGGACAGGGGGCTGAAGCTTTCTTT
CATSRGQGAEAFF
>TRBD2|-|TRBV30|TRBJ2-5
TGTGCCTCCTCCTGGGGGGGTGGAGAGACCCAGTACTTC
CASSWGGGETQYF
>-|-|TRBV4-1|TRBJ2-7
TGCGCCAGCAGCCAAGATTCCGGACCGTACTCCTACGAGCAGTACTTC
CASSQDSGPYSYEQYF
>-|-|TRBV7-2|TRBJ2-3
TGTGCCAGCAGCCATCTCTATTTGACAGATACGCAGTATTTT
CASSHLYLTDTQYF
>-|-|TRBV27|TRBJ2-1
TGTGCCAGCAGTCTATCCCGGGTTGTATCCTACAATGAGCAGTTCTTC
CASSLSRVVSYNEQFF
>-|-|TRBV5-6|TRBJ2-3
TGTGCCAGCAGCAAAGACAGGACCACAGATACGCAGTATTTT
CASSKDRTTDTQYF
>-|-|TRBV18|TRBJ1-1
TGTGCCAGCTCACCTCCGAGCGGGGGGCGAAACACTGAAGCTTTCTTT
CASSPPSGGRNTEAFF
>TRBD2|-|TRBV5-6|TRBJ2-3
TGTGCCAGCAGCTCGGGGCGGGGGAGTGCAGATACGCAGTATTTT
CASSSGRGSADTQYF
>TRBD1|few|TRBV6-5|TRBJ1-2
TGTGCCAGCACAGAACAGGGGGGCTCTCGGGGCTACACCTTC
CASTEQGGSRGYTF
>-|few|TRBV7-6|TRBJ2-3
TGTGCCAGCAGCCCCCACCTCAGGGGAAGCACAGATACGCAGTATTTT
CASSPHLRGSTDTQYF
>-|-|TRBV7-9|TRBJ1-4
TGTGCCAGCAGCTTAAAGACAGGTAGCACCCTGAATCAAAAACTGTTTTTT
CASSLKTGSTLNQKLFF
>-|-|TRBV6-6|TRBJ2-7
TGTGCCAGCAGGGGGAGAGGTTCGCACGAGCAGTACTTC
CASRGRGSHEQYF
>-|few|TRBV5-6|TRBJ1-2
TGTGCCAGCAGCCGGGCCCTACAGCCCGACTATGGCTACACCTTC
CASSRALQPDYGYTF
>-|-|TRBV5-1|TRBJ1-2
TGCGCCAGCAGCTTAACAGTAGGGGACTATGGCTACACCTTC
CASSLTVGDYGYTF
>-|once|TRBV5-1|TRBJ1-1
TGCGCCAGCAGCCCGGACGGGAACACTGAAGCTTTCTTT
CASSPDGNTEAFF
>-|-|TRBV29-1|TRBJ2-7
TGCAGCGTGTACTCGGGGGTTCCCTACGAGCAGTACTTC
CSVYSGVPYEQYF
>-|-|TRBV7-2|TRBJ2-2
TGTGCCAGCAGCAAAGCCCTACAGAACACCGGGGAGCTGTTTTTT
CASSKALQNTGELFF
>-|-|TRBV19|TRBJ1-4
TGTGCCTCCCGCGGGGGGGGCGCGGGTGAAAAACTGTTTTTT
CASRGGGAGEKLFF
>TRBD2|-|TRBV5-1|TRBJ2-3
TGCGCCAGCAGCTTGAGCGGGGGCACAGATACGCAGTATTTT
CASSLSGGTDTQYF
>-|-|TRBV5-6|TRBJ1-5
TGTGCCAGCAGCTTAGGGTTGGGGAATCAGCCCCAGCATTTT
CASSLGLGNQPQHF